The clone carrying this T cell receptor (beta chain) was detected ten times or more. Preparation of the TCRbeta library involved a method that used unique molecular identifiers. TCRdb ran MiXCR on the PCR reads and lists one entry per CDR3 protein. The sample includes over 85,000 distinct CDR3 sequences, 7.5% to 9% of them seen just once. Unmatched junction bases numbered 9, after V lost 6 bases and J lost 6 bases. CDR3 length: 15 amino acids. These data originate in a study of T-cell reconstitution after alpha-beta-depleted transplantation in children. The specimen comprised PBMCs, sampled before TCRalphabeta/CD19-depleted stem cell transplant. The chain has TRBV12-3 or TRBV12-4 and TRBJ2-1; 9 bases line up with TRBD2. The origin of this receptor is a boy between 2 and 10 years old with acute lymphoblastic leukemia, due to receive a stem cell transplant. CDR3 region: CASSPGRGGPNEQFF. The CDR3 region has the DNA TGTGCCAGCAGCCCCGGGCGGGGGGGCCCCAATGAGCAGTTCTTC.